A selection of T cell receptor beta chains follows, all from one sample in a study of T cells in localized non-small cell lung cancer. Generated by immunoSEQ multiplex PCR, the TCRdb table keeps only in-frame clones and is missing some. This table holds 1,500 to 2,000 clones, around a third found once. Specimen: normal lung tissue next to the tumor, collected before any cancer treatment. The origin of the receptors is a woman aged 35 to 75 with stage II lung adenocarcinoma. The CDR3 runs from the conserved cysteine through the conserved F or W. A D gene is named only where the DNA matches it firmly. Rows give clone size only sometimes, using once, few, many, or a class for an expanded clone.

.	TRBJ2-2	TRBD2	TRBV28	TGTGCCAGTCTTGGCGGGGGGAACACCGGGGAGCTGTTTTTT	CASLGGGNTGELFF
medium-sized	TRBJ1-2	.	TRBV9	TGTGCCAGCAGCGTAGACGAGAGAGAGTGGCATGGCTACACCTTC	CASSVDEREWHGYTF
.	TRBJ1-3	.	TRBV9	TGTGCCAGCAGCGGACAGGTTCCTAGCTCTGAAAACACCATATATTTT	CASSGQVPSSENTIYF
.	TRBJ2-3	.	TRBV11-3	TGTGCCAGCAGCTTTGGAGGGGACAGAAGCACAGATACGCAGTATTTT	CASSFGGDRSTDTQYF
once	TRBJ1-2	.	TRBV14	TGTGCCAGCAGCTATTCAGACAGGACCTATGGCTACACCTTC	CASSYSDRTYGYTF
few	TRBJ2-1	TRBD2	TRBV11-3	TGTGCCAGCAGCTTAAGGACTAGCGGGTACAATGAGCAGTTCTTC	CASSLRTSGYNEQFF
medium-sized	TRBJ2-1	.	TRBV11-3	TGTGCCAGCAGCCTCGGGCTGAACTACAATGAGCAGTTCTTC	CASSLGLNYNEQFF
.	TRBJ1-2	.	TRBV19	TGTGCCAGTAAAACAGGGATGGCGAACTATGGCTACACCTTC	CASKTGMANYGYTF
.	TRBJ1-1	.	TRBV30	TGTGCCTGGACCGGGGACACTGAAGCTTTCTTT	CAWTGDTEAFF
.	TRBJ1-6	TRBD1	TRBV19	TGTGCCAGTAACCCGGACAGGGGTTATTCACCCCTCCACTTT	CASNPDRGYSPLHF
few	TRBJ2-5	.	TRBV18	TGTGCCAGCTCACCGCCCCAAGAGACCCAGTACTTC	CASSPPQETQYF
few	TRBJ2-2	.	TRBV11-3	TGTGCCAGCAGCCCAATTTCGAGTACCGGGGAGCTGTTTTTT	CASSPISSTGELFF
few	TRBJ2-1	TRBD2	TRBV11-3	TGTGCCAGCAGTCCTTGGGCTAGCGGGGGAAATGAGCAGTTCTTC	CASSPWASGGNEQFF
few	TRBJ1-1	.	TRBV6-8	TGTGCCAGCGCCTGGAGAGGGGGTGATGGCGAAGCTTTCTTT	CASAWRGGDGEAFF
.	TRBJ2-7	.	TRBV14	TGTGCCAGCAGCCAAGGTCAGACTCGTCTCTCCTACGAGCAGTACTTC	CASSQGQTRLSYEQYF